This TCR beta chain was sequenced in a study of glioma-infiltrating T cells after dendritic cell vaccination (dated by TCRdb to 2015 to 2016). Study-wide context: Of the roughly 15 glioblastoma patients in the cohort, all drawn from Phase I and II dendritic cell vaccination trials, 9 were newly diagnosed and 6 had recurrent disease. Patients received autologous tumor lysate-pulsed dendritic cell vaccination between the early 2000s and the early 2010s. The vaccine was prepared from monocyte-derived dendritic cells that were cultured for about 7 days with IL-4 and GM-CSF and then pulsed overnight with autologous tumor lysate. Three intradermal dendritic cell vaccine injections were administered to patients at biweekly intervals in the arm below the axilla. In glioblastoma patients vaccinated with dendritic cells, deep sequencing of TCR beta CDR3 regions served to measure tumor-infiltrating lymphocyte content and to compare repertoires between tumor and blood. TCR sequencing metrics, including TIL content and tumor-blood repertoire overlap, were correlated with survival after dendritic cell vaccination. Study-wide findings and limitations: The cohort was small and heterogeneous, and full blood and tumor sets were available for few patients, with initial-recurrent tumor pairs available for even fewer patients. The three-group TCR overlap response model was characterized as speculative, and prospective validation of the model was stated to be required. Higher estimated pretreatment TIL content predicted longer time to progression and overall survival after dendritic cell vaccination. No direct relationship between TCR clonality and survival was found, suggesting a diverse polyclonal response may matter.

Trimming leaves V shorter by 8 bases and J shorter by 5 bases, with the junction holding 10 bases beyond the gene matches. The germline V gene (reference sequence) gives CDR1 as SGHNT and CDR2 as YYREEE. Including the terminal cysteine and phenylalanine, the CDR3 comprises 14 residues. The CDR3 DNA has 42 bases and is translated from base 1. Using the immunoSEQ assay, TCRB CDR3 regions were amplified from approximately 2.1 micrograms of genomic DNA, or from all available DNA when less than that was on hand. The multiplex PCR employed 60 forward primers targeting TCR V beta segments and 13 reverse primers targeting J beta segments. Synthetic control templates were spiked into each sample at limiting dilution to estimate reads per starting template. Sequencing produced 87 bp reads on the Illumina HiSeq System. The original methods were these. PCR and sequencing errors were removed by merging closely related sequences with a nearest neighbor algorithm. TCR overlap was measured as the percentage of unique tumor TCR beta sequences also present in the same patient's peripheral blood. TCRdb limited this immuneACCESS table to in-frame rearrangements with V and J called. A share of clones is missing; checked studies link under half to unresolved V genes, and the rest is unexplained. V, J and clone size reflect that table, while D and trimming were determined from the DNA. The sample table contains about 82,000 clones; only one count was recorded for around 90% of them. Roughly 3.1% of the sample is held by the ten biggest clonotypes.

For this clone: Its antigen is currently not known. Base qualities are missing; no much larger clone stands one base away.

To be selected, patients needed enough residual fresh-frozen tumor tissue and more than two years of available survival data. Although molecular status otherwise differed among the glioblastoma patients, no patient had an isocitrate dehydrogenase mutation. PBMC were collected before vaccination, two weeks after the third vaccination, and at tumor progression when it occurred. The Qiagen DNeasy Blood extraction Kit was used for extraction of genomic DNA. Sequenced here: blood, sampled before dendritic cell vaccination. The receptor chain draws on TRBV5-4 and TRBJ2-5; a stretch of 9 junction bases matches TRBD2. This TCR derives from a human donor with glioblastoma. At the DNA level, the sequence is TGTGCCAGTCAGCCGGCGGGAGGGCGGGAGACCCAGTACTTC. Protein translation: CASQPAGGRETQYF.